This T cell receptor (beta chain) was obtained from a study of cytotoxic CD8 clonotypes in ibrutinib-treated CLL. Overall study results and limits: Before falling back toward baseline at progression, clonality had risen at the time of ibrutinib response. The clonality rise at ibrutinib response reflected private clonotype expansion.

Profiling relied on immunoSEQ multiplex PCR, and the TCRdb table lists in-frame clones only, not all of them. The sample lists about 140,000 clones, more than 85% occurring once. CDR3 size: 12 residues. Looked up from germline, CDR1 is GTSNPN and CDR2 is SVGIG (reference sequence). Trimming pared 2 bases from V and 3 bases from J, leaving 6 bases between. Genomic DNA in a quantity of 2 to 2.5 micrograms was derived from cryopreserved PBMCs for TCR beta libraries. As to this clone: Its antigen is currently unknown.

The sequencing here drew on PBMCs, taken after 12 months of ibrutinib treatment. This chain links TRBV30 with TRBJ2-3; D is uncertain. This clonotype was obtained from a human donor with chronic lymphocytic leukemia. DNA of the CDR3: TGTGCCTGGAGTTGGCAGACAGATACGCAGTATTTT. Translating it yields CAWSWQTDTQYF.